Here is one T cell receptor beta chain with its context. The CDR3 has 15 residues. Trimming took 5 bases from V and 2 from J, leaving 16 bases between them. Germline CDR1 and CDR2: SSHAT and FNYEAQ (reference sequence). The sample belongs to a study of T cell repertoires in cytomegalovirus infection. Via MiXCR, TCRdb re-called the reads, giving one row per CDR3 protein. This sample yields about 400,000 distinct CDR3 sequences, of which around 18% are seen a single time; 7.5% to 9% belongs to the top ten. This sequence was found in a human donor in good health (CMV status not recorded). Some clones in this sample may be carry-over from other donors' samples. This rearrangement joins TRBV7-7 to TRBJ2-7, with TRBD2 as a possible D gene (7 bases). Sequenced input: PBMCs. CDR3 loop: CASSPWRGPTYEQYF. The CDR3 DNA sequence: TGTGCCAGCAGCCCCTGGCGGGGGCCTACCTACGAGCAGTACTTC. Together with reference TRBV7-7 and TRBJ2-7, the CDR3 gives the full variable domain: GAGVSQSPRYKVTKRGQDVTLRCDPISSHATLYWYQQALGQGPEFLTYFNYEAQPDKSGLPSDRFSAERPEGSISTLTIQRTEQRDSAMYRCASSPWRGPTYEQYFGPGTRLTVT.